This T cell receptor beta chain derives from a study of OX40 agonist ivuxolimab in advanced cancers. Notes on the research overall: Ivuxolimab was an agonistic, fully human IgG2 monoclonal antibody directed against OX40 (CD134), a costimulatory receptor. Intravenous ivuxolimab was administered to patients every 2 weeks at six dose levels: 0.01, 0.1, 0.3, 1.5, 3 and 10 mg/kg. Of the roughly 51 patients in dose escalation, around 20 had hepatocellular carcinoma, around 15 had melanoma, 9 had renal cell carcinoma and 9 had head and neck cancer. A male proportion of 82.7% and a mean age of about 60 years, ranging from about 20 to 79, were recorded for the dose-escalation cohort. Prior anti-PD-1, anti-PD-L1 or anti-CTLA-4 therapy was permitted, and checkpoint inhibitors had been received by 30% to 40% of dose-escalation patients. Partial responses occurred in three dose-escalation patients, of whom one had hepatocellular carcinoma and two had cutaneous melanoma. The point of sequencing TCRbeta in the periphery was to test whether ivuxolimab changed TCR sequence diversity and drove clonal T-cell expansion. The paper reports the monotherapy dose-escalation portion (N ≈ 50 patients) of the phase I ivuxolimab trial.

As encoded in the germline V gene, CDR1 is SGHVS while CDR2 is FQNEAQ. The V end gives up 3 bases and the J end 1 base, leaving 8 bases in the junction not matched to a gene. The CDR3 holds 16 amino acids from the cysteine to the phenylalanine. Only the CDR3 DNA is retained, 48 bases long and in frame from the first base. On the study overall, not on this receptor specifically: Low levels of normalized T-cell clonal expansion were also seen in some nonresponding patients. Which antigens the clonally expanded peripheral T cells were specific for was not determined. After ivuxolimab, expanded clones were on average more numerous among CD8+ T cells than among CD4+ T cells. At doses from 0.1 to 3.0 mg/kg, clonal expansion was seen in both CD4+ and CD8+ blood T cells between baseline and week 6. In the 0.1-3.0 mg/kg groups, partial responders were among the patients with the lowest normalized peripheral clonal expansion, particularly in CD8+ T cells.

With respect to this clone: Its antigen is not yet known. No base-level quality is on record; no much larger clone is a single base apart.

Genomic DNA was extracted from sorted cells for sequencing of the TCRbeta CDR3 region. The immunoSEQ Assay was used to sequence the TCRbeta CDR3 regions. TCRdb obtained this table from immuneACCESS and retained in-frame rearrangements with V and J assigned. These tables miss some clones; where compared with another copy, unresolved V genes account for less than half of the shortfall, and the remainder is unexplained. In all, the sample holds 100,000 to 120,000 clones, and approximately 89% of those were seen once. 0.27% of the sample is taken by the ten largest. The trial excluded patients who had a history of autoimmune disease or were on systemic immunosuppression. Peripheral blood for TCR sequencing was collected from all dose cohorts at baseline, on cycle 4 day 1, and on cycle 7 day 1. The samples were drawn from a first-in-human, open-label, multicenter phase I dose-escalation trial of ivuxolimab. The trial enrolled adults with locally advanced or metastatic head and neck squamous cell, hepatocellular, melanoma or renal cell carcinoma. Before TCR sequencing, CD4+ and CD8+ T cells were separately sorted from peripheral blood.

The specimen was CD4+ or CD8+ T cells sorted from blood, collected in a trial of the OX40 agonist ivuxolimab. The TCR comes from an adult with an advanced solid tumor such as melanoma, head and neck, liver or kidney cancer. The chain is encoded by TRBV7-8 joined to TRBJ1-1, with 7 bases matching TRBD1. The DNA sequence is TGTGCCAGCAGCTTTTCCCAGGGGGAGGCGAACACTGAAGCTTTCTTT. It specifies CASSFSQGEANTEAFF.